This T cell receptor (beta chain) emerged from a study of shared clonotypes between healthy human individuals. V lost 0 bases and J 0 bases, leaving 8 bases between the germline ends. CDR3 length equals 16 residues. Germline assignment: CDR1 MDHEN and CDR2 SYDVKM. This clone was seen once. The authors split each subset's genomic DNA evenly across several immunoSEQ plates. Replicate PCRs from sorted subsets contained roughly 220 ng DNA, which is tens of thousands of T cell genomes. Method: immunoSEQ multiplex PCR; TCRdb's copy keeps in-frame clones and lacks some. The data show some 2 million clones, approximately 94% seen once. Naive CD8 cells, CD45RO-negative and positively selected for CCR7, excluded terminally differentiated effector memory CD45RA+ cells.

The rearrangement joins TRBV28 to TRBJ2-2; D not certain. The TCR originated in a man aged 18 to 30 in good health. Sequenced: naive CD8+ T cells sorted from blood. In nucleotides, the CDR3 is TGTGCCAGCAGTTTATGGGCAAATTCGAACACCGGGGAGCTGTTTTTT. As protein: CASSLWANSNTGELFF.